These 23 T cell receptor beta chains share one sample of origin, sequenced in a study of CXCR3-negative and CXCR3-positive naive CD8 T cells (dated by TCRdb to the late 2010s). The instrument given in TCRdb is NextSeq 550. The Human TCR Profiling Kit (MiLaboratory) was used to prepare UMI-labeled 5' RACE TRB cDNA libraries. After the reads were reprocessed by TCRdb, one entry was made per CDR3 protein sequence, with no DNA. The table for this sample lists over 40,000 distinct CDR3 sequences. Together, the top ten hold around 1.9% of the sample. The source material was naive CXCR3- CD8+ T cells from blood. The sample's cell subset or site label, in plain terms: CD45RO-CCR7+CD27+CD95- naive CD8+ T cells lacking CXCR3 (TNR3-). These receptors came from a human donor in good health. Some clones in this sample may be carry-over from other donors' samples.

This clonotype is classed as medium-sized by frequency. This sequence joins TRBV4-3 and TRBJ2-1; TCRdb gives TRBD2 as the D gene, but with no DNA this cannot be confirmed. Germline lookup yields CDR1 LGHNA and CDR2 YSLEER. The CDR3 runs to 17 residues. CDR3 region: CASSQGWRGAVGNEQFF.

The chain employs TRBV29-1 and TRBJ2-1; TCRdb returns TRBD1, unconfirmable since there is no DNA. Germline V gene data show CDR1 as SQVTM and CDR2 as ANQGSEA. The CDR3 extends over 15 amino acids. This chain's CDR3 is CSANPPTGDHNEQFF.

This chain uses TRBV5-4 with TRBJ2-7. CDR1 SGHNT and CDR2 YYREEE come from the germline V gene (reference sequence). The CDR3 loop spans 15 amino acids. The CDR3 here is CASSLYTGATYEQYF.

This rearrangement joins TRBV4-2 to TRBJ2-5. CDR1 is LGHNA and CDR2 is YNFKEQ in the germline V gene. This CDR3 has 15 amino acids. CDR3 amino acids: CASSQDLGSQETQYF.

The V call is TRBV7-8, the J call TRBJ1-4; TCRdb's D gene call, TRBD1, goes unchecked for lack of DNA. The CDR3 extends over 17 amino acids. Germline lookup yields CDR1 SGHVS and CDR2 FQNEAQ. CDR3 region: CASSPPLGDRADEKLFF.

CDR3 in amino acids: CASSVAETGINYGYTF. J is TRBJ1-2 and V is TRBV9; without DNA, the TCRdb call of TRBD1 cannot be checked. The germline V gene has CDR1 SGDLS and CDR2 YYNGEE. The CDR3 extends over 16 amino acids.

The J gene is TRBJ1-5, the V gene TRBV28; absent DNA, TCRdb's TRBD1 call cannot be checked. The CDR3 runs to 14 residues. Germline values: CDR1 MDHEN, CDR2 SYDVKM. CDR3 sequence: CASSSGTGGQPQHF. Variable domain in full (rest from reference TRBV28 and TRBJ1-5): DVKVTQSSRYLVKRTGEKVFLECVQDMDHENMFWYRQDPGLGLRLIYFSYDVKMKEKGDIPEGYSVSREKKERFSLILESASTNQTSMYLCASSSGTGGQPQHFGDGTRLSIL.

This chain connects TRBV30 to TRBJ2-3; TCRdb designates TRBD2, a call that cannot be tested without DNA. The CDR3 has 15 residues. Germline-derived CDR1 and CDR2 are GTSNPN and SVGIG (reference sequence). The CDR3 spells CAWSVTAGGSDTQYF.

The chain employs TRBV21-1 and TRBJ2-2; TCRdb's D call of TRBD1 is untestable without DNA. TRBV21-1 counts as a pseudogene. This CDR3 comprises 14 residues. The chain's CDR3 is CASWTGVYTGELFF.

The CDR3 reads CSVEPPEGFHLGYTF. This chain connects TRBV29-1 to TRBJ1-2; TCRdb's D gene call, TRBD1, goes unchecked for lack of DNA. Germline lookup yields CDR1 SQVTM and CDR2 ANQGSEA. This CDR3 has 15 amino acids.

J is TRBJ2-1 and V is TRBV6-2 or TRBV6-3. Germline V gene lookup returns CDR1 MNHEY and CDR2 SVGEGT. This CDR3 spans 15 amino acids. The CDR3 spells CASTENGEAYNEQFF.

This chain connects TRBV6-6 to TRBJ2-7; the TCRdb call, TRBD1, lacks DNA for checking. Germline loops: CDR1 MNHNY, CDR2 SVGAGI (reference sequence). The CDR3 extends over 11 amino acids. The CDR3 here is CASSYGREQYF.

The CDR3 spells CASSQLLISYNEQFF. The chain couples TRBV3-2 to TRBJ2-1. TRBV3-2 is tagged as a pseudogene. The CDR3 extends over 15 amino acids.

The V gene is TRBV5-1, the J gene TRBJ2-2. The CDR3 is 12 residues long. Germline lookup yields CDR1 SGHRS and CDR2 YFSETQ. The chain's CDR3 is CASSLGSGELFF.

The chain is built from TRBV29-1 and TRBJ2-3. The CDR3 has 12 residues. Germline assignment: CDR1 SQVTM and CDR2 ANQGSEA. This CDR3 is CSVEELEDTQYF.

CDR3 sequence: CASSEGGVEQFF. This sequence joins TRBV6-1 and TRBJ2-1. The CDR3 has 12 amino acids. Germline lookup yields CDR1 MNHNS and CDR2 SASEGT.

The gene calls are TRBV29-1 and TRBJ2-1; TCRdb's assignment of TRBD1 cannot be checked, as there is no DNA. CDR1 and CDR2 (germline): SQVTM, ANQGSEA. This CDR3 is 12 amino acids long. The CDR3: CSVEGGGTEQFF.

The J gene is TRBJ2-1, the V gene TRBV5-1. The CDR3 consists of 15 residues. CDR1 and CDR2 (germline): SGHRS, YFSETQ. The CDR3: CASSLAESSYNEQFF. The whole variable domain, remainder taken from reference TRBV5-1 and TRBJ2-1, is KAGVTQTPRYLIKTRGQQVTLSCSPISGHRSVSWYQQTPGQGLQFLFEYFSETQRNKGNFPGRFSGRQFSNSRSEMNVSTLELGDSALYLCASSLAESSYNEQFFGPGTRLTVL.

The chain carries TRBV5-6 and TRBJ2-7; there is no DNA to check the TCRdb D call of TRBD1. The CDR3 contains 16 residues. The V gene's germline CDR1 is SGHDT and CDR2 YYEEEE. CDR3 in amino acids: CASSHLFDGTSTRQYF.

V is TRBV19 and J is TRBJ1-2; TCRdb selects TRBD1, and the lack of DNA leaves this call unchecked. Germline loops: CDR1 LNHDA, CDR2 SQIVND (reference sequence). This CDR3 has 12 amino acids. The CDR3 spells CASSPDSYGYTF. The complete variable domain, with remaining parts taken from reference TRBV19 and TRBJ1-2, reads DGGITQSPKYLFRKEGQNVTLSCEQNLNHDAMYWYRQDPGQGLRLIYYSQIVNDFQKGDIAEGYSVSREKKESFPLTVTSAQKNPTAFYLCASSPDSYGYTFGSGTRLTVV.

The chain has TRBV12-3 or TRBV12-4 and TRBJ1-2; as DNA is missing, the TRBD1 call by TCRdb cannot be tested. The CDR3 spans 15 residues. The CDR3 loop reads CASSLVLRGQYGYTF.

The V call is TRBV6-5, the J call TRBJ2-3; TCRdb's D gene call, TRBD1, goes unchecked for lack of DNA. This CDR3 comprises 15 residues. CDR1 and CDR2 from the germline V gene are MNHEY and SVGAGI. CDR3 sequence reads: CASSSLSPSTDTQYF.

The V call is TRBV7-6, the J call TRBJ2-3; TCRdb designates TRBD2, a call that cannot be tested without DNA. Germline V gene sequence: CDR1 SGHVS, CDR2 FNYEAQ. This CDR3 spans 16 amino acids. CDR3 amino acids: CASSTTPSGGTDTQYF.